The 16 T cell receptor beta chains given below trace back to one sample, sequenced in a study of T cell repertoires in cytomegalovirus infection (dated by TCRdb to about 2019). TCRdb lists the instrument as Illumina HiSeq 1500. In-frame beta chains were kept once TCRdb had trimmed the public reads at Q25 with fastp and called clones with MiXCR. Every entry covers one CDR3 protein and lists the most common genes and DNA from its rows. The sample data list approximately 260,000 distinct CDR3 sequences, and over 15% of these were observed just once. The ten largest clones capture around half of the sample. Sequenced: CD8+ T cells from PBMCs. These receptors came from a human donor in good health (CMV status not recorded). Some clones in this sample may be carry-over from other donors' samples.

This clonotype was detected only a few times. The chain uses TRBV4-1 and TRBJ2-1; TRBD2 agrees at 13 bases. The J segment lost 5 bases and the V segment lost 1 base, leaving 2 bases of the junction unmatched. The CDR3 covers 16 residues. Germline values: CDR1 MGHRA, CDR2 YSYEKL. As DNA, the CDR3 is TGCGCCAGCAGCCAAGGAGGACTAGCGGGGGACAATGAGCAGTTCTTC. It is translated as CASSQGGLAGDNEQFF.

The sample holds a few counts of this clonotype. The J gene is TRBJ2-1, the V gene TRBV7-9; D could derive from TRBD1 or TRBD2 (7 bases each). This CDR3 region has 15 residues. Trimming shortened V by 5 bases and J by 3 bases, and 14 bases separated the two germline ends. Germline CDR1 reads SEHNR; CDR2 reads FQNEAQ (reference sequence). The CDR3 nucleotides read TGTGCCAGCAGCCGCCAGGGGGGGAACTACAATGAGCAGTTCTTC. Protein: CASSRQGGNYNEQFF.

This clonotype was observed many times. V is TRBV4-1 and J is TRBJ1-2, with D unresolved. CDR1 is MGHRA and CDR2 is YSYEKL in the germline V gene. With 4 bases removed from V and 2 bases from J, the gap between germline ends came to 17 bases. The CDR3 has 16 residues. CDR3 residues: CASSPSGDPLNYGYTF. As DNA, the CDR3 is TGCGCCAGCAGCCCTTCGGGAGACCCGCTGAACTATGGCTACACCTTC.

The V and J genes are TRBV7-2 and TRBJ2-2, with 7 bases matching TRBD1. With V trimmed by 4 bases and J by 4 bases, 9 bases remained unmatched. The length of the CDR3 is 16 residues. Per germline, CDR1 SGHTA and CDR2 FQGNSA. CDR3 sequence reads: CASSSYGQVRTGELFF. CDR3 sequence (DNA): TGTGCCAGCAGCTCCTATGGACAGGTCCGCACCGGGGAGCTGTTTTTT.

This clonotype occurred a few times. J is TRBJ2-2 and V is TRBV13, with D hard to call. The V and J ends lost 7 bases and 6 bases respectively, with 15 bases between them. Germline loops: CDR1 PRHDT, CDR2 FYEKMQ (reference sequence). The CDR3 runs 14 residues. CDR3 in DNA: TGTGCCAGCACCTTGGGCACCGCCGCCGGGGAGCTGTTTTTT. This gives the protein CASTLGTAAGELFF.

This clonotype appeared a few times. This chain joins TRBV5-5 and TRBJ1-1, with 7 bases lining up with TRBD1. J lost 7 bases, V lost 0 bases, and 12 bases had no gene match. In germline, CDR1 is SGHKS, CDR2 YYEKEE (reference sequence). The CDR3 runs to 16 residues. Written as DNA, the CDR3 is TGTGCCAGCAGCTTGGCGTATGACAGGGTAAAATATGAAGCTTTCTTT. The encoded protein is CASSLAYDRVKYEAFF.

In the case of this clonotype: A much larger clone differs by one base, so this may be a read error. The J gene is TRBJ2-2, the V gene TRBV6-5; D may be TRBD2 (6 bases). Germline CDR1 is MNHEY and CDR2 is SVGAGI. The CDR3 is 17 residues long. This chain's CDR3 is CASSYSHKVGSTRELFF. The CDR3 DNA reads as TGTGCCAGCAGTTACTCCCACAAGGTCGGGAGCACCAGGGAGCTGTTTTTT.

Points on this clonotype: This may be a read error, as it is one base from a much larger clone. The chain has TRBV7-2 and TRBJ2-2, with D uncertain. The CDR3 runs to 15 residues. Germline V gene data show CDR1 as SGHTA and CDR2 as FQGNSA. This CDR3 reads CASNLLRRNTGELFF. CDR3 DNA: TGTGCCAGCAACTTATTGAGGAGAAACACCGGGGAGCTGTTTTTT.

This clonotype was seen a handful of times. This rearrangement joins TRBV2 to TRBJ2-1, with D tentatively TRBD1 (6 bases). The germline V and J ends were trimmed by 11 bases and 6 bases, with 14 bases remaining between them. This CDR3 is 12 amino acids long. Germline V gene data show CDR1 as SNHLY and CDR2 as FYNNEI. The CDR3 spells CALGTYGNEQFF. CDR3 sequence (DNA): TGTGCCCTAGGGACATATGGCAATGAGCAGTTCTTC.

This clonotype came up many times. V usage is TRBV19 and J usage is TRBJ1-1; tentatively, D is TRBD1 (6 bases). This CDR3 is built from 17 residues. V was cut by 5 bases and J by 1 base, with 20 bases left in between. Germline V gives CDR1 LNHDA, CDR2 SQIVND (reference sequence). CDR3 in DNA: TGTGCCAGTAGTCCCTCCCTAGGGGGTATTGGGAACACTGAAGCTTTCTTT. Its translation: CASSPSLGGIGNTEAFF.

CDR3 DNA sequence: TGTGCCAGCAGCCACTCCCGGACTACGAACACCGGGGAGCTGTTTTTT. It yields the protein CASSHSRTTNTGELFF. The gene calls are TRBV7-9 and TRBJ2-2; D possibly corresponds to TRBD2 (6 bases). Germline V lookup: CDR1 SEHNR, CDR2 FQNEAQ (reference sequence). The CDR3 length is 16 residues. V was shortened by 5 bases and J by 0 bases, with 13 bases between the two germline ends.

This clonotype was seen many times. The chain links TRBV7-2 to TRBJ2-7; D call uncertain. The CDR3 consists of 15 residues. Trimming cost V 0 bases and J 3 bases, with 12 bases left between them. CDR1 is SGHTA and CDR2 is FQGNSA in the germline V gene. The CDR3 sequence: CASSLARLGGYEQYF. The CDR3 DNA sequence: TGTGCCAGCAGCTTAGCGCGGTTAGGCGGCTACGAGCAGTACTTC.

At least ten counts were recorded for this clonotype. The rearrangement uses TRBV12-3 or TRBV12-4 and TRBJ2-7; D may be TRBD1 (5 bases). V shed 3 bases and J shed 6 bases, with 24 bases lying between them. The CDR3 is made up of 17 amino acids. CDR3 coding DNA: TGTGCCAGCAGTTTTGCAGGGCAGTCCGACCTATCCGGCGAGCAGTACTTC. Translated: CASSFAGQSDLSGEQYF.

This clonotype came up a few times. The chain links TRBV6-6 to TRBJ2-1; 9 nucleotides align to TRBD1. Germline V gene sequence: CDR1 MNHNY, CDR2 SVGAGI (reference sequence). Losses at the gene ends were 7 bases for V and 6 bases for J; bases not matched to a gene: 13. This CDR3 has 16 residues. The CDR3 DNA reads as TGTGCCAGCACCCCTGTCGGGACAGGGATGGGCAATGAGCAGTTCTTC. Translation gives CASTPVGTGMGNEQFF.

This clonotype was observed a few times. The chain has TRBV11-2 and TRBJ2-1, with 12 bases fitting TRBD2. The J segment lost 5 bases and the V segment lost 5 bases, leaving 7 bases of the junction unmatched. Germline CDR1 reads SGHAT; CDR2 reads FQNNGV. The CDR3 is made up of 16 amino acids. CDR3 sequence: CASSPWTSGANNEQFF. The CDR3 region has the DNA TGTGCCAGCAGCCCCTGGACTAGCGGGGCCAACAATGAGCAGTTCTTC.

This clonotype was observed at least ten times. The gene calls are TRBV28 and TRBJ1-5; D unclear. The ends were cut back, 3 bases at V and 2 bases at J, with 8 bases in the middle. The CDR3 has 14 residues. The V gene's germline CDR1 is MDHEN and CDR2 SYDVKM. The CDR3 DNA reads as TGTGCCAGCAGTTTCCGACTTGGCAATCAGCCCCAGCATTTT. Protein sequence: CASSFRLGNQPQHF.